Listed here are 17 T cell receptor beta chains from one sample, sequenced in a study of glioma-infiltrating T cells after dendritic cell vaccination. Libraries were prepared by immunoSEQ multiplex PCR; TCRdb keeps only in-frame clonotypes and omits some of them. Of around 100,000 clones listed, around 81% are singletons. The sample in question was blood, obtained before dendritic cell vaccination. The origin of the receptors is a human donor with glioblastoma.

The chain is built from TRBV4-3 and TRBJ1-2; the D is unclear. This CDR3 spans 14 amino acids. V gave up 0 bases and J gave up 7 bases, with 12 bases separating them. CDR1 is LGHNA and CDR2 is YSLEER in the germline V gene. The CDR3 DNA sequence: TGCGCCAGCAGCCAAGATCGTAGCCTCAGTGGCTACACCTTC. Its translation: CASSQDRSLSGYTF.

The CDR3 spells CASSLARDFQPQHF. CDR3 DNA sequence: TGTGCCAGCAGCTTGGCCAGGGACTTCCAGCCCCAGCATTTT. The chain carries TRBV5-6 and TRBJ1-5, with D maybe TRBD1 (5 bases). The V end was cut by 0 bases, the J end by 7 bases, with 11 bases between. Germline lookup yields CDR1 SGHDT and CDR2 YYEEEE. The CDR3 runs to 14 residues.

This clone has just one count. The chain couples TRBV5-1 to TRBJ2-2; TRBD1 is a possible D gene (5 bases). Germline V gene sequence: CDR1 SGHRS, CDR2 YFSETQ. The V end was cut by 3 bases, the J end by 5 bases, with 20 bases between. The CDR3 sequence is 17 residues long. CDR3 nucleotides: TGCGCCAGCAGCTATACGACACGTGGGGCCGGGACCGGGGAGCTGTTTTTT. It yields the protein CASSYTTRGAGTGELFF.

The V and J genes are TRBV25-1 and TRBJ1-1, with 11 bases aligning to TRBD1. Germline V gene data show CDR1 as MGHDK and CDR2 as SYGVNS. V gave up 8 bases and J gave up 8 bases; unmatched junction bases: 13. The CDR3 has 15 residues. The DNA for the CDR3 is TGTGCCAGCCGTCAGCACGGGACAGGGGGTATCGAAGCTTTCTTT. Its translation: CASRQHGTGGIEAFF.

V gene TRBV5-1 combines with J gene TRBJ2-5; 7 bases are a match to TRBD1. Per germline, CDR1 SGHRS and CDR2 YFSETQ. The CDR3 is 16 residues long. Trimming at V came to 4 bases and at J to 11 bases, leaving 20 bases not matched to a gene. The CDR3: CASSLEGAGAAWVQYF. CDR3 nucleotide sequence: TGCGCCAGCAGCCTCGAGGGGGCAGGGGCCGCGTGGGTGCAGTACTTC.

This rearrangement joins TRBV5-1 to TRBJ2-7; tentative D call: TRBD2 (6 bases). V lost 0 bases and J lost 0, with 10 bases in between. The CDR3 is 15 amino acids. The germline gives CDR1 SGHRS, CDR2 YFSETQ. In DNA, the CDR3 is TGCGCCAGCAGCTTGGCCGCGGGGAACTCCTACGAGCAGTACTTC. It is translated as CASSLAAGNSYEQYF.

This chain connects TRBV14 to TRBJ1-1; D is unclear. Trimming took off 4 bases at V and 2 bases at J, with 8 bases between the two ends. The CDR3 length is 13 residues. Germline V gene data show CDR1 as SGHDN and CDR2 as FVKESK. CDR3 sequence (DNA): TGTGCCAGCAGCCCGTCTACCAACACTGAAGCTTTCTTT. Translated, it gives CASSPSTNTEAFF.

CDR3 protein: CASSLTRGNTIYF. CDR3 sequence (DNA): TGTGCCAGCAGCTTAACGCGCGGAAACACCATATATTTT. This sequence joins TRBV7-6 and TRBJ1-3; D gene ambiguous. V was clipped by 2 bases and J by 4 bases, with 6 bases between them. Germline CDR1 is SGHVS and CDR2 is FNYEAQ. The CDR3 covers 13 residues.

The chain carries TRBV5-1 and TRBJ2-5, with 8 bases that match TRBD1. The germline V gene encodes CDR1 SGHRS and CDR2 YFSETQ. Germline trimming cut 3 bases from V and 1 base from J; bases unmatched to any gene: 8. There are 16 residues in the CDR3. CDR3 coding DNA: TGCGCCAGCAGCTCCGCCGACAGGGGATTCCAAGAGACCCAGTACTTC. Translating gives CASSSADRGFQETQYF.

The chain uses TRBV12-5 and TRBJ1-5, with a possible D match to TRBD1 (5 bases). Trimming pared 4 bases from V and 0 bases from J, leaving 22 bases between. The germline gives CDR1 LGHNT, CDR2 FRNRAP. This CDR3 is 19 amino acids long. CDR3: CASGSAGRGIVYSNQPQHF. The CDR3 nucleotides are TGTGCTAGTGGTTCCGCGGGACGCGGCATCGTCTATAGCAATCAGCCCCAGCATTTT. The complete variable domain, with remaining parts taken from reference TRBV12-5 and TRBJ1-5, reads DARVTQTPRHKVTEMGQEVTMRCQPILGHNTVFWYRQTMMQGLELLAYFRNRAPLDDSGMPKDRFSAEMPDATLATLKIQPSEPRDSAVYFCASGSAGRGIVYSNQPQHFGDGTRLSIL.

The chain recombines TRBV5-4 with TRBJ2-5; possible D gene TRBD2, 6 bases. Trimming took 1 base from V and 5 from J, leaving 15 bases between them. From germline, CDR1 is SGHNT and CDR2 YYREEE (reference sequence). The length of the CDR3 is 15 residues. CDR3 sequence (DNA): TGTGCCAGCAGCTTGAGACTAGGTCTAAGCGAGACCCAGTACTTC. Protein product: CASSLRLGLSETQYF.

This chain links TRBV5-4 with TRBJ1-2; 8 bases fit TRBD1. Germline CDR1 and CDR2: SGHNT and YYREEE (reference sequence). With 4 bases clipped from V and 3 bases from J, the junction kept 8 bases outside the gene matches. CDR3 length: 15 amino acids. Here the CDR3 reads CASSRVDRAYYGYTF. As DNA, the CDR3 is TGTGCCAGCAGCCGGGTGGACAGGGCCTACTATGGCTACACCTTC.

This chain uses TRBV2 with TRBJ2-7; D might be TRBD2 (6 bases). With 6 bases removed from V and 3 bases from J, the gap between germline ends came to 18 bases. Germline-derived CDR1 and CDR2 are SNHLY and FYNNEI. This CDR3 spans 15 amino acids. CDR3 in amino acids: CASSGLGAGSYEQYF. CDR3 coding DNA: TGTGCCAGCAGCGGACTTGGGGCGGGGAGCTACGAGCAGTACTTC.

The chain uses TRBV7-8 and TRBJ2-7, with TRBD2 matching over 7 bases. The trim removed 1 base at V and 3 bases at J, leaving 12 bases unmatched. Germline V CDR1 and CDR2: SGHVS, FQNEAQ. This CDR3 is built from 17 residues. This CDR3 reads CASSLGFERLADYEQYF. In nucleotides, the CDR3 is TGTGCCAGCAGCTTAGGGTTCGAGCGGCTAGCGGACTACGAGCAGTACTTC.

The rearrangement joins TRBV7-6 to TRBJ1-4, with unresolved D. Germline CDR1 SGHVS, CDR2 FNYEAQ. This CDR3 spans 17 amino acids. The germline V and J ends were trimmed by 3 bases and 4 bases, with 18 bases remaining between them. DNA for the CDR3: TGTGCCAGCAGCTTCCGGCTAAGAAAGAGCGTTAATGAAAAACTGTTTTTT. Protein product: CASSFRLRKSVNEKLFF.

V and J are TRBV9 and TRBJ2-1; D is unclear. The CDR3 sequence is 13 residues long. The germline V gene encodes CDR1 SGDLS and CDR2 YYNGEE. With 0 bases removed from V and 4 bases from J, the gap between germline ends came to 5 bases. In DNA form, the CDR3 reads TGTGCCAGCAGCGTAGGTACTTACAATGAGCAGTTCTTC. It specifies CASSVGTYNEQFF.

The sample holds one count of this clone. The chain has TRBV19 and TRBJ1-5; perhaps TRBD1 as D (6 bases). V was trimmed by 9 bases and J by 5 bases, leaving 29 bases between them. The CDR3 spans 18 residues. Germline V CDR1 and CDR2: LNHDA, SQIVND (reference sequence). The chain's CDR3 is CASKNRARSYLSDQPQHF. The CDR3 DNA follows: TGTGCCAGCAAGAACAGGGCCCGATCATATTTATCGGATCAGCCCCAGCATTTT.